Sequencing of this T cell receptor beta chain was carried out in a study of blood T cell repertoires in COVID-19. Background on the study: COVID-19 samples, acute and convalescent, were from the United States, Italy and Spain. T cells, B-cell-depleted T cells, or PBMCs supplied cDNA or gDNA.

Enrolled during active infection, Seattle patients were then followed longitudinally. Method: immunoSEQ multiplex PCR; TCRdb's copy keeps in-frame clones and lacks some. The repertoire holds approximately 500,000 clones, roughly 89% seen once, with 0.9% in the top ten. Sequencing input: peripheral blood. The clonotype was recovered from a man aged 18 to 29 with COVID-19, enrolled during active disease.

The DNA for the CDR3 is TGTGCCAGCACCCTAGCGGGAGGGTTGAATGAGCAGTTCTTC. This encodes CASTLAGGLNEQFF. This chain uses TRBV6-5 with TRBJ2-1, with 12 bases that match TRBD2. This CDR3 has 14 residues. Germline values: CDR1 MNHEY, CDR2 SVGAGI. Unmatched junction bases numbered 5, after V lost 7 bases and J lost 7 bases.